This T cell receptor (beta chain) comes out of a study of blood T cell repertoires in COVID-19 (dated by TCRdb to 2019 to 2021). As for the study more broadly: Samples from collaborators originated in the United States, Italy and Spain and spanned both the acute and convalescent phases of COVID-19. HLA class I and class II types, where available, came from metadata supplied by the sample provider rather than from assay-based typing. The samples were drawn from the first 160 participants of the ongoing ImmuneRACE study and from 1,254 subjects provided by 6 global collaborators. The repertoires were released in a freely available public database meant as a resource for research on the immune response to SARS-CoV-2. A de-identified subject ID, COVID-19 status, age in years and sex were almost always included in the sample metadata. The material from the prospective study consisted of cDNA or gDNA derived from T cells, B-cell-depleted T cells, or PBMCs. Deeply sampled blood TCRbeta repertoires from subjects exposed to, actively infected with, or recovered from COVID-19 were included in the dataset. The paper's findings and limits, for the study overall: The quantity of clinical and demographic metadata differed by source and by participant and was supplied without curation.

The germline V gene (reference sequence) gives CDR1 as LNHDA and CDR2 as SQIVND. The CDR3 sequence holds 16 residues, the cysteine and phenylalanine included. Left in the record is the CDR3 DNA by itself, 48 bases read in frame from the first base. Cut back by 0 bases and 3 bases, the V and J ends lie 12 bases apart. TCRbeta CDR3 regions were amplified from genomic DNA using the immunoSEQ Assay, a bias-controlled multiplex PCR. From the authors' description of their analysis: The number of nucleated cells in each sample was estimated from the amplification of reference gene primers within the assay. Sequence reads were collapsed and filtered to measure the absolute abundance of every unique TCRbeta CDR3 rearrangement. Productive Simpson clonality was computed per sample as the square root of Simpson's diversity index over productive rearrangements. Drawn from immuneACCESS, this table holds only the in-frame rearrangements with V and J called that TCRdb kept. Clones are partly lost; checked studies trace under half to an unresolved V gene and leave the rest unexplained. From that table come the V and J calls and clone size; the DNA was used to work out D and trimming. The sample table shows about 280,000 clones, and 85% are seen once. Of the sample, 2.5% to 3% falls within the top ten clones.

Participants in the prospective study were enrolled through a virtual design, were aged roughly 18 to 90 years, and lived in some 24 United States geographic areas. In the prospective study, cohorts were assigned on the basis of participant-reported clinical history obtained from a screening survey and a study questionnaire. Recovered participants in ImmuneRACE Cohort 3 were defined by two consecutive negative NP/OP PCR tests, clearance by a healthcare professional, or resolution of symptoms. In the prospective study, whole blood, serum and a nasopharyngeal or oropharyngeal swab were collected from each participant by mobile phlebotomists. Participants in the prospective study had the option to provide additional blood draws and questionnaires over an approximately 2-month period. Before DNA extraction, blood samples from the prospective study were shipped at room temperature or frozen. Concerning this clone: The clone's antigen remains unknown. Base qualities are not provided; no much larger clone lies one nucleotide away.

Sequencing used PBMCs or T cells enriched from blood (not recorded which). The receptor was derived from a woman aged 45-65 years who had recovered from COVID-19. Rearrangement joined TRBV19 to TRBJ2-1, and perhaps TRBD1 as D gene, on 5 matching bases. CDR3 sequence: CASSIEGVGIYNEQFF. The sequenced DNA: TGTGCCAGTAGTATAGAAGGGGTAGGGATCTACAATGAGCAGTTCTTC.